Each of the 29 T cell receptor beta chains below was sequenced from the same sample in a study of blood T cell repertoires in COVID-19. Produced via immunoSEQ multiplex PCR; TCRdb's table is partial and in-frame only. The repertoire holds about 240,000 clones, about 90% seen once, with 6.2% in the top ten. The specimen sequenced was peripheral blood. These receptors came from a man in his 60s with acute or convalescent COVID-19.

This clone was found a few times. CDR3 sequence (DNA): TGTGCCAGTAGTATAAATCTTGGAGTCATGGGCGAGCAGTACTTC. Encoded protein: CASSINLGVMGEQYF. The rearrangement joins TRBV19 to TRBJ2-7; the D is unclear. In germline, CDR1 is LNHDA, CDR2 SQIVND (reference sequence). Trimming took off 2 bases at V and 6 bases at J, with 17 bases between the two ends. The CDR3 is 15 residues long.

This chain connects TRBV24-1 to TRBJ2-3; 7 positions match TRBD1. In germline, CDR1 is KGHDR, CDR2 SFDVKD. The V and J ends lost 1 base and 4 bases, in that order; junction bases with no gene match: 19. This CDR3 spans 20 amino acids. CDR3 nucleotide sequence: TGTGCCACCAGTGATTTTTTTCCCACTCTCGACAGGGTAGCCCCAGATACGCAGTATTTT. Translation gives CATSDFFPTLDRVAPDTQYF.

V is TRBV18 and J is TRBJ2-7; perhaps TRBD1 as D (7 bases). Germline CDR1 reads KGHSH; CDR2 reads LQKENI. This CDR3 contains 14 residues. Trimming took 3 bases from V and 9 from J, leaving 18 bases between them. The CDR3 nucleotides read TGTGCCAGCTCACCGGGACAGCCCACTAGCCGGCAGTACTTC. This translates into CASSPGQPTSRQYF.

The chain joins TRBV7-9 to TRBJ1-2, with 9 bases identical to TRBD1. The CDR3 totals 15 residues. J lost 3 bases, V lost 5 bases, and 7 bases had no gene match. The germline V gene has CDR1 SEHNR and CDR2 FQNEAQ (reference sequence). This chain's CDR3 is CASSLGQGRHYGYTF. In DNA, the CDR3 is TGTGCCAGCAGCCTGGGACAGGGCCGGCACTATGGCTACACCTTC.

The rearrangement joins TRBV28 to TRBJ1-2; unclear D gene. Trimming took 8 bases from V and 1 from J, leaving 11 bases between them. The CDR3 totals 13 residues. Germline V lookup: CDR1 MDHEN, CDR2 SYDVKM. The CDR3 DNA sequence: TGTGCCAGCGTAAGCTTTATTAACTATGGCTACACCTTC. Protein sequence: CASVSFINYGYTF.

The chain couples TRBV6-2 or TRBV6-3 to TRBJ1-1; no reliable D call. The ends were cut back, 5 bases at V and 1 base at J, with 14 bases in the middle. CDR1 and CDR2 (germline): MNHEY, SVGEGT. This CDR3 has 15 amino acids. The CDR3 DNA reads as TGTGCCAGCAGTCCCTTTGGGCTGCCGAACACTGAAGCTTTCTTT. Amino acid sequence: CASSPFGLPNTEAFF.

In this sample, this clone turned up a few times. Distinct nucleotide sequences in the sample also encode this CDR3. The chain carries TRBV3-1 (or the pseudogene TRBV3-2) and TRBJ1-1, with TRBD1 matching 12 bases. This CDR3 is built from 14 residues. The J segment lost 2 bases and the V segment lost 8 bases, leaving 3 bases of the junction unmatched. The germline V gene encodes CDR1 LGHDT and CDR2 YNNKEL (reference sequence). The DNA for the CDR3 is TGTGCCAGCCGGGACAGGGGGCTTAACACTGAAGCTTTCTTT. Translating it yields CASRDRGLNTEAFF.

CDR3 sequence reads: CASSDLAAHYEQYF. Here the CDR3 DNA reads TGTGCCAGCAGTGATTTAGCGGCCCACTACGAGCAGTACTTC. The chain joins TRBV28 to TRBJ2-7, with D perhaps TRBD2 (6 bases). The CDR3 consists of 14 residues. Germline CDR1 reads MDHEN; CDR2 reads SYDVKM. V lost 5 bases and J 3 bases, leaving 14 bases between the germline ends.

This clone was detected once. The J gene is TRBJ2-7, the V gene TRBV28; 7 bases are a match to TRBD1. The CDR3 has 15 residues. Germline V gene lookup returns CDR1 MDHEN and CDR2 SYDVKM. Trimming removed 8 bases from V and 1 base from J; junction bases left unmatched: 11. In nucleotides, the CDR3 is TGTGCCAGCTTACCCGACAGGGTATGGTCCTACGAGCAGTACTTC. Protein: CASLPDRVWSYEQYF.

This clone is a singleton in its sample. The V gene is TRBV4-3, the J gene TRBJ1-2; 7 nucleotides line up with TRBD1. CDR1 LGHNA and CDR2 YSLEER come from the germline V gene. V lost 4 bases and J lost 2; bases outside the gene matches: 4. This CDR3 contains 14 residues. The CDR3 protein is CASSPGTANYGYTF. The CDR3 region has the DNA TGCGCCAGCAGCCCCGGGACAGCGAACTATGGCTACACCTTC.

This sequence joins TRBV6-5 and TRBJ2-7, with TRBD2 identical over 13 bases. The junction had 3 bases not matched to a gene; V was cut back by 2 bases and J by 2 bases. Germline V gives CDR1 MNHEY, CDR2 SVGAGI. This CDR3 has 16 amino acids. In DNA form, the CDR3 reads TGTGCCAGCAGTTACGGACTAGCGGGAGAAACCTACGAGCAGTACTTC. Its translation: CASSYGLAGETYEQYF.

The chain is built from TRBV27 and TRBJ2-3; D gene unclear. Trimming shortened V by 3 bases and J by 0 bases, and 10 bases separated the two germline ends. Germline lookup yields CDR1 MNHEY and CDR2 SMNVEV (reference sequence). This CDR3 spans 15 amino acids. CDR3 DNA sequence: TGTGCCAGCAGTTTCTCTGGGCCAAGCACAGATACGCAGTATTTT. This translates into CASSFSGPSTDTQYF.

The chain couples TRBV6-5 to TRBJ2-5, with D maybe TRBD2 (5 bases). This CDR3 comprises 15 residues. Deletions cut 0 bases from V and 2 bases from J, with 10 bases between. Germline loops: CDR1 MNHEY, CDR2 SVGAGI. The CDR3 bases are TGTGCCAGCAGTTACTCTGAAGGAGGTCAAGAGACCCAGTACTTC. This encodes CASSYSEGGQETQYF.

In this sample, this clone turned up once. This sequence joins TRBV18 and TRBJ2-5, with no clear D. Germline lookup yields CDR1 KGHSH and CDR2 LQKENI. Trimming stripped 3 bases from V and 5 bases from J, with 19 bases between. The CDR3 is 16 amino acids. As DNA, the CDR3 is TGTGCCAGCTCACCGTTCCAGCAGGCCTATGGGGAGACCCAGTACTTC. Encoded protein: CASSPFQQAYGETQYF.

J is TRBJ1-4 and V is TRBV7-2; no definite D call. The CDR3 is 14 residues long. V lost 6 bases and J 5 bases, leaving 13 bases between the germline ends. CDR1 SGHTA and CDR2 FQGNSA come from the germline V gene. The CDR3 sequence: CASSRNTRNEKLFF. The DNA for the CDR3 is TGTGCCAGCAGTCGGAATACGAGGAATGAAAAACTGTTTTTT.

The J gene is TRBJ2-2, the V gene TRBV11-2, with TRBD2 identical over 10 bases. The CDR3 is 16 amino acids. V shed 1 base and J 4 bases; nucleotides not matched to a gene: 3. Germline V gene sequence: CDR1 SGHAT, CDR2 FQNNGV. The CDR3 DNA sequence: TGTGCCAGCAGCTTAGTCACTAGCGGGATCACCGGGGAGCTGTTTTTT. It codes for CASSLVTSGITGELFF.

V gene TRBV7-8 combines with J gene TRBJ1-4; 10 nucleotides line up with TRBD1. J was trimmed by 5 bases and V by 3 bases; bases with no gene match: 9. The CDR3 runs to 17 residues. CDR1 is SGHVS and CDR2 is FQNEAQ in the germline V gene. CDR3 nucleotides: TGTGCCAGCAGCTTTTTCCACCCGGGACAGGGGAATGAAAAACTGTTTTTT. This gives the protein CASSFFHPGQGNEKLFF. Drawing the rest from reference TRBV7-8 and TRBJ1-4, the complete variable domain is GAGVSQSPRYKVAKRGQDVALRCDPISGHVSLFWYQQALGQGPEFLTYFQNEAQLDKSGLPSDRFFAERPEGSVSTLKIQRTQQEDSAVYLCASSFFHPGQGNEKLFFGSGTQLSVL.

This chain connects TRBV7-9 to TRBJ1-4; 9 bases map to TRBD1. There are 16 residues in the CDR3. CDR1 is SEHNR, CDR2 FQNEAQ, per germline (reference sequence). V lost 3 bases to trimming and J lost 8 bases; unmatched junction nucleotides: 10. CDR3 in amino acids: CASSFPGQGIEEKLFF. The CDR3, as DNA: TGTGCCAGCAGCTTTCCGGGACAGGGTATAGAGGAAAAACTGTTTTTT.

This chain links TRBV28 with TRBJ2-2; 8 nucleotides align to TRBD1. The germline gives CDR1 MDHEN, CDR2 SYDVKM. J gave up 5 bases and V 3 bases, and 14 bases lay outside the gene matches. This CDR3 is built from 18 residues. The CDR3 DNA is TGTGCCAGCAGTTTTCCCCCGGGGGCAGGGGGCAGGACCGGGGAGCTGTTTTTT. It encodes CASSFPPGAGGRTGELFF. The variable domain in full, completed from reference TRBV28 and TRBJ2-2, reads DVKVTQSSRYLVKRTGEKVFLECVQDMDHENMFWYRQDPGLGLRLIYFSYDVKMKEKGDIPEGYSVSREKKERFSLILESASTNQTSMYLCASSFPPGAGGRTGELFFGEGSRLTVL.

The chain has TRBV10-3 and TRBJ1-1; 7 nucleotides agree with TRBD1. V was pared by 7 bases and J by 7 bases, with 9 bases of the junction left unmatched. The CDR3 has 13 amino acids. Germline V gene sequence: CDR1 ENHRY, CDR2 SYGVKD. The CDR3 sequence is CAITGQVGGEAFF. In DNA, the CDR3 is TGTGCCATCACCGGACAGGTGGGTGGTGAAGCTTTCTTT.

The chain has TRBV19 and TRBJ2-1; 7 bases are shared with TRBD2. Per germline, CDR1 LNHDA and CDR2 SQIVND (reference sequence). Trimming cost V 5 bases and J 7 bases; bases outside gene matches: 14. The CDR3 extends over 16 amino acids. The CDR3 DNA reads TGTGCCAGTAGTCCCACAGCGGGACCCTTATCAAATGAGCAGTTCTTC. This translates into CASSPTAGPLSNEQFF.

The V gene is TRBV7-9, the J gene TRBJ2-3; TRBD2 aligns across 7 bases. Germline lookup yields CDR1 SEHNR and CDR2 FQNEAQ (reference sequence). The V and J ends lost 4 bases and 2 bases, in that order; junction bases with no gene match: 3. The CDR3 length is 14 residues. In nucleotides, the CDR3 is TGTGCCAGCAGCTGGGGGGGACTCACAGATACGCAGTATTTT. It encodes CASSWGGLTDTQYF.

This clone was observed a single time. The chain recombines TRBV20-1 with TRBJ2-3, with 7 bases aligning to TRBD2. Trimming cost V 3 bases and J 3 bases; bases outside gene matches: 3. The CDR3 is 13 residues long. CDR1 is DFQATT, CDR2 SNEGSKA, per germline (reference sequence). The DNA of the CDR3 is TGCAGTGCTAGTTCTAGCGGTACAGATACGCAGTATTTT. Protein product: CSASSSGTDTQYF.

CDR3 DNA: TGTGCCATCAGTGCGGGAATGGACACCGGGGAGCTGTTTTTT. Its translation is CAISAGMDTGELFF. The rearrangement uses TRBV10-3 and TRBJ2-2; D possibly corresponds to TRBD2 (5 bases). Trimming took 4 bases from V and 3 from J, leaving 9 bases between them. The CDR3 length is 14 residues. Per germline, CDR1 ENHRY and CDR2 SYGVKD.

V usage is TRBV7-2 and J usage is TRBJ1-3; D uncertain. Germline V gives CDR1 SGHTA, CDR2 FQGNSA. CDR3 length: 14 amino acids. V was clipped by 5 bases and J by 0 bases, with 8 bases between them. The CDR3 reads CASSPGGSGNTIYF. DNA for the CDR3: TGTGCCAGCAGCCCCGGAGGCTCTGGAAACACCATATATTTT.

CDR3 in amino acids: CASSLLAGRTDTQYF. CDR3 nucleotides: TGTGCCAGCAGCCTCCTAGCGGGGCGCACAGATACGCAGTATTTT. The chain links TRBV4-2 to TRBJ2-3; TRBD2 aligns across 9 bases. This CDR3 is 15 amino acids long. V was pared by 4 bases and J by 1 base, with 3 bases of the junction left unmatched. Germline CDR1 is LGHNA and CDR2 is YNFKEQ.

V and J are TRBV28 and TRBJ2-1; TRBD2 agrees at 10 bases. The CDR3 spans 14 residues. Germline V CDR1 and CDR2: MDHEN, SYDVKM. V lost 8 bases, J lost 15 bases, and 16 bases stayed unmatched. In DNA, the CDR3 is TGTGCCAGCCGATCTAAGCGGGAGGGCCCCGTTTGGTTCTTC. It codes for CASRSKREGPVWFF.

The gene calls are TRBV5-1 and TRBJ2-3; tentative D call: TRBD2 (5 bases). Germline-derived CDR1 and CDR2 are SGHRS and YFSETQ. Trimming cost V 3 bases and J 0 bases, with 8 bases left between them. CDR3 size: 14 residues. The CDR3 here is CASSWGASTDTQYF. The CDR3 DNA sequence: TGCGCCAGCAGCTGGGGAGCTAGCACAGATACGCAGTATTTT.

The genes are TRBV27 and TRBJ1-6, with no clear D. Germline V lookup: CDR1 MNHEY, CDR2 SMNVEV (reference sequence). The CDR3 spans 13 residues. V was pared by 9 bases and J by 0 bases, with 6 bases between. The CDR3 DNA sequence: TGTGCCAGTAAGAGCTCCTATAATTCACCCCTCCACTTT. This gives the protein CASKSSYNSPLHF.